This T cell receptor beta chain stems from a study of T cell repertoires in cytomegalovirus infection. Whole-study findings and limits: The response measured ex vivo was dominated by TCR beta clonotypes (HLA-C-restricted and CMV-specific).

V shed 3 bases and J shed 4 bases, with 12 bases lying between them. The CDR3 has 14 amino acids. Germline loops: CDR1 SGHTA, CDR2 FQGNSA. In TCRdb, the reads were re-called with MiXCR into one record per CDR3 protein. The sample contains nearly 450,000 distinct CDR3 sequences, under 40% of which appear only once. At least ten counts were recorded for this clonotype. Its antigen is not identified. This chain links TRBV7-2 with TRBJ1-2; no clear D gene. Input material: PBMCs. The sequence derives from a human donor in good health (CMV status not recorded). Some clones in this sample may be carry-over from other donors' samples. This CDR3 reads CASSFSRDSYGYTF. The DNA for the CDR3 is TGTGCCAGCAGCTTCTCGCGGGATAGCTATGGCTACACCTTC. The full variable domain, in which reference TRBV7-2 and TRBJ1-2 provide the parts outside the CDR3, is GAGVSQSPSNKVTEKGKDVELRCDPISGHTALYWYRQSLGQGLEFLIYFQGNSAPDKSGLPSDRFSAERTGGSVSTLTIQRTQQEDSAVYLCASSFSRDSYGYTFGSGTRLTVV.